The T cell receptor (beta chain) under discussion was sequenced for a study of blood T cells in healthy people across ages. V dropped 3 bases and J dropped 2 bases, with 12 bases sitting between them. This CDR3 contains 14 residues. CDR1 and CDR2 from the germline V gene are SQVTM and ANQGSEA. This clonotype appeared once. Its antigen is currently unknown. Combining a sample-barcoded 5' primer with a J-beta primer mix, a second PCR ran for 7 to 11 cycles. TCRdb ran MiXCR on the 5' RACE reads and lists one entry per CDR3 protein. The repertoire holds about 620,000 distinct CDR3 sequences, roughly 21% seen once, with roughly 3.4% in the top ten. Whole-study findings and limits: Conclusively comparing naive with antigen-experienced cells was impossible with unsorted PBMCs.

J is TRBJ2-3 and V is TRBV29-1; possibly TRBD2 for D (5 bases). The TCR was taken from a man aged 70 or older in good health. The sample comprised blood. For the CDR3, the DNA is TGCAGCGTTGAGGGTAGCGAAAACACAGATACGCAGTATTTT. Protein sequence: CSVEGSENTDTQYF.